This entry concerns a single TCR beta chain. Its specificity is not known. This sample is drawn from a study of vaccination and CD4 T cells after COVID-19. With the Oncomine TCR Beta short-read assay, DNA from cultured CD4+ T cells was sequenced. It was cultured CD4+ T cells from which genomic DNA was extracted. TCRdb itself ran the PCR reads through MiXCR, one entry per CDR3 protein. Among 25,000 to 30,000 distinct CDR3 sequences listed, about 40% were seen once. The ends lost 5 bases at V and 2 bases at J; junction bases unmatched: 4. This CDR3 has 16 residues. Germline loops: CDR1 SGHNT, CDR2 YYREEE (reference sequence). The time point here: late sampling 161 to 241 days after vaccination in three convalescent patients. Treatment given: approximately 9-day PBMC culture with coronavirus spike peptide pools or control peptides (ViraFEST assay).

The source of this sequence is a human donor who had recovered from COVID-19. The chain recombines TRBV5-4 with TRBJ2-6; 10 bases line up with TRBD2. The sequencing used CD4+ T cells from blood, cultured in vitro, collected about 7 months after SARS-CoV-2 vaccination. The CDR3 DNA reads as TGTGCCAGCAGGACCCTAGCGGGAGCTGGGGCCAACGTCCTGACTTTC. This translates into CASRTLAGAGANVLTF.